This T cell receptor (beta chain) was documented in a study of cytomegalovirus exposure and HLA in healthy donors. Study details: In a previous analysis, approximately 110 million unique TCR beta sequences were found from about 190 million T cells. Notes on the study in general: A few CMV-associated chains were confirmed in vitro to be specific for CMV antigens. In terms of immune exposure information, only CMV serostatus was available. Most TCR sequences were rare, but some public TCRs occurred in many donors.

The CDR3 covers 13 residues. Germline V gene data show CDR1 as SGHNT and CDR2 as YENEEA. Trimming at V came to 5 bases and at J to 2 bases, leaving 2 bases not matched to a gene. Amplification used 60 Vbeta primers and 13 Jbeta primers. This table comes from immunoSEQ multiplex PCR, and its TCRdb copy is limited to in-frame clones, with some not included. The table records 150,000 to 200,000 clones, around 80% of them present only once. As for this clone: As yet, its antigen is unknown.

The source is a man aged 18 to 35 in good health and CMV-seronegative. Material for sequencing was PBMCs. The chain couples TRBV11-3 to TRBJ1-2; 7 bases fit TRBD1. CDR3 coding DNA: TGTGCCAGCAGCGGGGGACAGAACTATGGCTACACCTTC. Amino acid sequence: CASSGGQNYGYTF.